The 19 T cell receptor beta chains reported below all come from one sample, sequenced in a study of early T cells in non-severe SARS-CoV-2 infection. In TCRdb, the 5' RACE reads were re-called with MiXCR into one record per CDR3 protein. The sample lists about 50,000 distinct CDR3 sequences; almost 5.5% were seen once. The sequencing used whole blood, collected at baseline. The receptors were gathered from an adult who was a healthcare worker with PCR-confirmed SARS-CoV-2 infection or an uninfected control (not recorded which).

This clonotype was found a few times. This chain connects TRBV2 to TRBJ2-7, with 10 nucleotides matching TRBD2. The trim removed 2 bases at V and 3 bases at J, leaving 10 bases unmatched. CDR1 is SNHLY and CDR2 is FYNNEI in the germline V gene. The CDR3 is 17 amino acids. CDR3 nucleotides: TGTGCCAGCAGTGAAATGGTGCTAGCGGGAGAATTCTACGAGCAGTACTTC. Translated: CASSEMVLAGEFYEQYF.

This clonotype was observed at least ten times. J is TRBJ2-2 and V is TRBV5-1, with 8 bases identical to TRBD2. Germline CDR1 reads SGHRS; CDR2 reads YFSETQ. V trimming: 0 bases; J trimming: 6 bases; junction bases outside the gene matches: 7. The CDR3 length is 16 residues. The CDR3 DNA reads as TGCGCCAGCAGCTTGGGTCAGCGGGAGCCAGCCGGGGAGCTGTTTTTT. It yields the protein CASSLGQREPAGELFF.

This clonotype came up many times. The chain carries TRBV28 and TRBJ1-1; D is unresolved. The CDR3 covers 15 residues. Looked up from germline, CDR1 is MDHEN and CDR2 is SYDVKM. Trimming took 2 bases from V and 3 from J, leaving 13 bases between them. CDR3 sequence: CASSLGLSGDTEAFF. For the CDR3, the DNA is TGTGCCAGCAGTTTAGGCCTCTCTGGGGACACTGAAGCTTTCTTT.

This clonotype was seen ten or more times. The chain combines TRBV6-4 with TRBJ1-5; D is unclear. The CDR3 loop spans 15 amino acids. Looked up from germline, CDR1 is MRHNA and CDR2 is SNTAGT. V lost 2 bases and J 1 base, leaving 9 bases between the germline ends. The CDR3 is CASSDRAASNQPQHF. The CDR3 DNA follows: TGTGCCAGCAGTGACAGGGCGGCGAGCAATCAGCCCCAGCATTTT.

In its sample, this clonotype was seen many times. The chain recombines TRBV12-3 or TRBV12-4 with TRBJ2-3; maybe TRBD2 (6 bases). The CDR3 contains 17 residues. Trimming removed 6 bases at V and 4 bases at J, with 23 bases between. The CDR3 sequence is CASSLGSGNPRSDTQYF. The CDR3 bases are TGTGCCAGCAGCCTGGGTAGCGGAAACCCTCGGTCAGATACGCAGTATTTT.

This clonotype was picked up many times. The chain is built from TRBV20-1 and TRBJ2-5; D is unclear. V was trimmed by 0 bases and J by 1 base, leaving 9 bases between them. There are 14 residues in the CDR3. Germline V gene sequence: CDR1 DFQATT, CDR2 SNEGSKA (reference sequence). As DNA, the CDR3 is TGCAGTGCTAGAGATGGTACGGCCCAAGAGACCCAGTACTTC. It specifies CSARDGTAQETQYF.

The sample holds a few counts of this clonotype. The rearrangement uses TRBV3-1 and TRBJ2-2; D possibly corresponds to TRBD2 (5 bases). The CDR3 length is 13 residues. Germline CDR1 is LGHDT and CDR2 is YNNKEL (reference sequence). Trimming took 6 bases from V and 4 from J, leaving 9 bases between them. The CDR3 spells CASSPDSTGELFF. The DNA for the CDR3 is TGTGCCAGCAGTCCGGACTCCACCGGGGAGCTGTTTTTT.

The chain uses TRBV19 and TRBJ1-5; 9 nucleotides agree with TRBD1. Germline CDR1 LNHDA, CDR2 SQIVND (reference sequence). The CDR3 has 14 residues. Unmatched junction bases numbered 6, after V lost 6 bases and J lost 6 bases. The CDR3: CASSPGQGGQPQHF. The CDR3 nucleotides read TGTGCCAGTAGCCCGGGACAGGGAGGTCAGCCCCAGCATTTT.

V usage is TRBV30 and J usage is TRBJ2-7, with a possible D match to TRBD2 (5 bases). Trimming cost V 1 base and J 2 bases, with 9 bases left between them. The CDR3 spans 13 residues. Germline lookup yields CDR1 GTSNPN and CDR2 SVGIG (reference sequence). The CDR3 here is CAWSGTGTYEQYF. CDR3 nucleotides: TGTGCCTGGAGTGGGACTGGGACCTACGAGCAGTACTTC.

This clonotype was seen many times. The chain combines TRBV10-3 with TRBJ2-7; D is uncertain. Trimming took 0 bases from V and 3 from J, leaving 6 bases between them. This CDR3 spans 13 amino acids. Germline V gene lookup returns CDR1 ENHRY and CDR2 SYGVKD. CDR3 residues: CAISESESYEQYF. The CDR3 DNA sequence: TGTGCCATCAGTGAGTCCGAAAGCTACGAGCAGTACTTC.

Only a few counts were recorded for this clonotype. The rearrangement joins TRBV5-1 to TRBJ2-1; 9 positions match TRBD2. Germline lookup yields CDR1 SGHRS and CDR2 YFSETQ. CDR3 length equals 15 residues. V trimming: 4 bases; J trimming: 5 bases; junction bases outside the gene matches: 7. CDR3 bases: TGCGCCAGCAGCCCCCCGGGACTAGCTAACAATGAGCAGTTCTTC. Its protein product is CASSPPGLANNEQFF.

This clonotype was observed a few times. The V call is TRBV6-5, the J call TRBJ1-6; possible D gene TRBD1, 6 bases. The germline gives CDR1 MNHEY, CDR2 SVGAGI. The CDR3 contains 15 residues. Trimming removed 0 bases from V and 10 bases from J, with 13 bases in between. The CDR3 loop is CASSYSWGADSPLHF. Here the CDR3 DNA reads TGTGCCAGCAGTTACTCATGGGGGGCTGACTCACCCCTCCACTTT.

This clonotype was observed many times. The chain joins TRBV11-3 to TRBJ1-1; no definite D call. The germline CDR1 and CDR2 sequences are SGHNT and YENEEA. Trimming pared 4 bases from V and 1 base from J, leaving 4 bases between. The CDR3 is made up of 12 amino acids. The CDR3: CASSSANTEAFF. CDR3 in DNA: TGTGCCAGCAGCTCAGCGAACACTGAAGCTTTCTTT.

This clonotype came up many times. V and J are TRBV14 and TRBJ2-2; 10 bases align to TRBD2. CDR3 length equals 17 residues. Germline CDR1 reads SGHDN; CDR2 reads FVKESK. Trimming at V came to 2 bases and at J to 3 bases, leaving 6 bases not matched to a gene. The CDR3 nucleotides read TGTGCCAGCAGCCAATTTCTAGCGGGAGTGTACACCGGGGAGCTGTTTTTT. Amino acids: CASSQFLAGVYTGELFF.

This clonotype has a count of ten or more. One end of the junction fails to match germline, which may point to a read error. This chain connects TRBV2 to TRBJ2-7, with D tentatively TRBD1 (6 bases). Germline CDR1 SNHLY, CDR2 FYNNEI. This CDR3 region has 14 residues. The CDR3 region is CASSVYRDNYEQYF. The CDR3 nucleotides read TGTGCCAGCAGTGTCTACCGGGACAACTACGAACAGTACTTC.

Concerning this clonotype: A much larger clone sits a single nucleotide away, making a read error possible. J is TRBJ1-2 and V is TRBV29-1; D remains unclear. CDR1 SQVTM and CDR2 ANQGSEA come from the germline V gene. This CDR3 comprises 12 residues. CDR3 coding DNA: TGCAGTGACGACTCAGGCATTTATGCCTACACCTTC. This codes for CSDDSGIYAYTF.

This clonotype was found many times. This chain links TRBV11-2 with TRBJ2-4; D may be TRBD2 (6 bases). Between the trimmed V and J ends, which lost 5 bases and 7 bases, there was a span of 15 bases. Germline V lookup: CDR1 SGHAT, CDR2 FQNNGV. There are 14 residues in the CDR3. The CDR3 DNA sequence: TGTGCCAGCAGCCCCGGGACTGCAGCTAACATTCAGTACTTC. This encodes CASSPGTAANIQYF.

The table lists this clonotype with many counts. The chain combines TRBV29-1 with TRBJ2-3; 14 bases map to TRBD2. The CDR3 sequence is 16 residues long. J was trimmed by 6 bases and V by 5 bases; bases with no gene match: 10. Germline V CDR1 and CDR2: SQVTM, ANQGSEA. In nucleotides, the CDR3 is TGCAGCGTTATGCCGGGACTAGCGGGAGCTGCCGATACGCAGTATTTT. Its translation is CSVMPGLAGAADTQYF.

At least ten counts were recorded for this clonotype. V usage is TRBV28 and J usage is TRBJ2-1, with 10 positions matching TRBD2. The V and J ends lost 5 bases and 6 bases, in that order; junction bases with no gene match: 4. CDR3 length equals 14 residues. Germline CDR1 MDHEN, CDR2 SYDVKM. CDR3 in DNA: TGTGCCAGCAGTCTAGCGGGAGCGGGCAATGAGCAGTTCTTC. Its protein is CASSLAGAGNEQFF. Looking up the rest from reference TRBV28 and TRBJ2-1 gives the full variable domain: DVKVTQSSRYLVKRTGEKVFLECVQDMDHENMFWYRQDPGLGLRLIYFSYDVKMKEKGDIPEGYSVSREKKERFSLILESASTNQTSMYLCASSLAGAGNEQFFGPGTRLTVL.